This T cell receptor (beta chain) was identified in a study of CD8+CD57+ T cells in acquired aplastic anemia. On the study more broadly: Sorted CD4+ plus CD8+ cells gave DNA averaging about 3.2 ug.

The germline V gene encodes CDR1 SGHRS and CDR2 YFSETQ. The CDR3 covers 16 residues. Trimming removed 0 bases at V and 0 bases at J, with 9 bases between. In this sample, this clonotype turned up once. For sequencing, patients were chosen who had shown expansion of CD8+CD57+ cells by flow cytometry. The use of genomic DNA as template underpinned the TCR beta VDJ and CDR3 profiling. TCRdb used MiXCR to reprocess the reads, holding one entry per CDR3 protein. The sample consists of approximately 130,000 distinct CDR3 sequences, nearly 40% of them appearing once. The origin of this receptor is a human donor with aplastic anemia. The chain is built from TRBV5-1 and TRBJ1-4; a possible D gene is TRBD1 (5 bases). Sequenced: sorted CD4+, CD8+, or CD8+CD57+ T cells (not recorded which) from PBMCs. CDR3 nucleotides: TGCGCCAGCAGCTTGGCTCCAGGGCCAACTAATGAAAAACTGTTTTTT. Protein sequence: CASSLAPGPTNEKLFF.